One sample yielded the 10 T cell receptor beta chains listed below, sequenced in a study of OX40 agonist ivuxolimab in advanced cancers. TCRdb's copy holds only in-frame clones and misses some; the assay was immunoSEQ multiplex PCR. The table shows 77,000 or so clones, with less than 95% occurring only once. This specimen was CD4+ or CD8+ T cells sorted from blood, taken in a trial of the OX40 agonist ivuxolimab. Source of these receptors: an adult with an advanced solid tumor such as melanoma, head and neck, liver or kidney cancer.

This clone was counted a single time. The CDR3 region is CASSEFSGVAYNEQFF. The CDR3 bases are TGTGCCAGCAGTGAATTCTCGGGAGTCGCCTACAATGAGCAGTTCTTC. The chain has TRBV2 and TRBJ2-1; tentative D call: TRBD2 (6 bases). Germline assignment: CDR1 SNHLY and CDR2 FYNNEI. The germline V and J ends were trimmed by 2 bases and 2 bases, with 13 bases remaining between them. This CDR3 spans 16 amino acids.

The DNA of the CDR3 is TGTGCCAGCAGCTCCACCGGGCCAGGGGTTTACATTCAGTACTTC. Translated, it gives CASSSTGPGVYIQYF. This chain uses TRBV7-9 with TRBJ2-4, with D possibly TRBD1 on 6 matching bases. The CDR3 has 15 residues. Germline V lookup: CDR1 SEHNR, CDR2 FQNEAQ (reference sequence). V gave up 4 bases and J gave up 8 bases, with 18 bases separating them.

The rearrangement joins TRBV19 to TRBJ1-5; D gene ambiguous. Germline V gene sequence: CDR1 LNHDA, CDR2 SQIVND (reference sequence). The V gene lost 2 bases and the J gene lost 6 bases, with 8 bases spanning the gap. This CDR3 is 13 amino acids long. The CDR3 is CASSINGRQPQHF. The CDR3 DNA sequence: TGTGCCAGTAGTATAAACGGGCGTCAGCCCCAGCATTTT.

This chain joins TRBV23-1 and TRBJ1-2; tentative D call: TRBD1 (5 bases). TRBV23-1 is reported as an ORF; its role is uncertain. V was clipped by 4 bases and J by 7 bases, with 10 bases between them. The CDR3 spans 12 residues. CDR3 DNA: TGCGCCAGCAGTCTTGGAGGGGTTGGCTACACCTTC. It yields the protein CASSLGGVGYTF.

J is TRBJ2-5 and V is TRBV5-6; D is perhaps TRBD1 or TRBD2 (5 bases each). This CDR3 has 15 amino acids. V was pared by 3 bases and J by 9 bases, with 21 bases between. CDR1 and CDR2 (germline): SGHDT, YYEEEE. The CDR3 sequence: CASSYTVGVGRAQYF. The CDR3 nucleotides are TGTGCCAGCAGCTATACGGTGGGGGTAGGGCGGGCCCAGTACTTC.

The chain couples TRBV7-2 to TRBJ1-1; D gene uncertain. CDR3 length: 13 amino acids. Germline CDR1 reads SGHTA; CDR2 reads FQGNSA. V was clipped by 3 bases and J by 5 bases, with 10 bases between them. The CDR3: CASSLGLGTEAFF. CDR3 in DNA: TGTGCCAGCAGCTTGGGCTTGGGGACTGAAGCTTTCTTT.

This chain links TRBV5-1 with TRBJ1-4; D unclear. The V end was cut by 4 bases, the J end by 0 bases, with 7 bases between. This CDR3 spans 14 amino acids. The V gene's germline CDR1 is SGHRS and CDR2 YFSETQ. In nucleotides, the CDR3 is TGCGCCAGCAGCGTAGGGACAACTAATGAAAAACTGTTTTTT. Amino acid sequence: CASSVGTTNEKLFF.

V and J are TRBV18 and TRBJ2-2; maybe TRBD1 (5 bases). Germline CDR1 KGHSH, CDR2 LQKENI. The CDR3 is made up of 16 amino acids. Trimming removed 3 bases at V and 0 bases at J, with 11 bases between. The CDR3 region is CASSPFQGTNTGELFF. CDR3 coding DNA: TGTGCCAGCTCACCGTTTCAGGGCACGAACACCGGGGAGCTGTTTTTT.

V and J are TRBV19 and TRBJ1-5; no definite D call. Germline CDR1 LNHDA, CDR2 SQIVND (reference sequence). The CDR3 is made up of 13 amino acids. Trimming stripped 3 bases from V and 4 bases from J, with 7 bases between. The CDR3 DNA reads as TGTGCCAGTAGTATGAGTATTAATCAGCCCCAGCATTTT. This gives the protein CASSMSINQPQHF.

This clone was observed a handful of times. This sequence joins TRBV18 and TRBJ2-7; D uncertain. Trimming removed 2 bases from V and 1 base from J, with 3 bases in between. Germline V gene sequence: CDR1 KGHSH, CDR2 LQKENI. The CDR3 loop spans 12 amino acids. As DNA, the CDR3 is TGTGCCAGCTCACCATGGTCCTACGAGCAGTACTTC. It codes for CASSPWSYEQYF.